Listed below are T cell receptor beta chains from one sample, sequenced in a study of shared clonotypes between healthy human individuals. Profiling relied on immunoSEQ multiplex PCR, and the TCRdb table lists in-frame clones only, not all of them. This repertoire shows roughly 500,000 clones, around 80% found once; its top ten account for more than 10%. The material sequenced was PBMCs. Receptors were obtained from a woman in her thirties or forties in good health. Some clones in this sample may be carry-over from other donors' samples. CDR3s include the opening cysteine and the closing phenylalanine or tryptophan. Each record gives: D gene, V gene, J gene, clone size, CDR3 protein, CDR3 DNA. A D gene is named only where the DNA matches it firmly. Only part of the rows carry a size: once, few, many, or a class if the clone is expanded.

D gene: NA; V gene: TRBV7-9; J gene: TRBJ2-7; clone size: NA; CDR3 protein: CASSQDGGDRTYEQYF; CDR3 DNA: TGTGCCAGCAGCCAAGATGGGGGAGACAGGACCTACGAGCAGTACTTC
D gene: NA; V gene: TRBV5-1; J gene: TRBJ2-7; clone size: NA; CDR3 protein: CASSQSVSGASYEQYF; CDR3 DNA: TGCGCCAGCAGCCAATCAGTCTCGGGGGCTTCCTACGAGCAGTACTTC
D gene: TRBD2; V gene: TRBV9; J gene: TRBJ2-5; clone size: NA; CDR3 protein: CASSVDTSVQETQYF; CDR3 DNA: TGTGCCAGCAGCGTAGACACTAGCGTACAAGAGACCCAGTACTTC
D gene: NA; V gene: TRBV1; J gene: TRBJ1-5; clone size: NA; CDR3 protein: CTSSQDTPDRDNQPQHF; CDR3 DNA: TGCACCAGCAGCCAAGACACCCCGGACAGAGACAATCAGCCCCAGCATTTT
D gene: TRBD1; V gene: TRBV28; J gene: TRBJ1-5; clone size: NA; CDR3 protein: CASSLGTGGLQPQHF; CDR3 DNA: TGTGCCAGCAGTTTGGGGACAGGTGGGCTCCAGCCCCAGCATTTT
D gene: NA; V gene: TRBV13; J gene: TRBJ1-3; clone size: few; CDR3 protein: CASKGFLDTSSGNTIYF; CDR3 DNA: TGTGCCAGCAAAGGATTCTTGGACACCAGCTCTGGAAACACCATATATTTT
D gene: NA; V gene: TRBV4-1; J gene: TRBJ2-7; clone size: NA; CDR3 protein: CASSQDRLDPTEQYF; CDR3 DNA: TGCGCCAGCAGCCAAGATCGACTAGATCCCACCGAGCAGTACTTC
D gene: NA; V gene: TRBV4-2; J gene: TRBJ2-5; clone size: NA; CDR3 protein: CASSQEGAIGETQYF; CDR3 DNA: TGTGCCAGCAGCCAAGAAGGAGCTATTGGGGAGACCCAGTACTTC
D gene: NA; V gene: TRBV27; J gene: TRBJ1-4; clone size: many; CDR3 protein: CASSLSWGGEKLFF; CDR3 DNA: TGTGCCAGCAGTTTATCATGGGGCGGTGAAAAACTGTTTTTT
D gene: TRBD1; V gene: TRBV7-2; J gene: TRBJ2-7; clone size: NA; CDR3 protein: CASSLGTGPYEQYF; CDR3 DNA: TGTGCCAGCAGCTTAGGGACAGGTCCCTACGAGCAGTACTTC
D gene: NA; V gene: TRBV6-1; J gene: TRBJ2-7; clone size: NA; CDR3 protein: CASKTAVYEQYF; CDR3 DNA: TGTGCCAGTAAGACAGCGGTCTACGAGCAGTACTTC
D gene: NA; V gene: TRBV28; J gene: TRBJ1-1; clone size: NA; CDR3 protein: CASSPLGTEAFF; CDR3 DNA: TGTGCCAGCAGTCCCCTGGGCACTGAAGCTTTCTTT
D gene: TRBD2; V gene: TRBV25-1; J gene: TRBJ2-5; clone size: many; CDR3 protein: CASSRSRLALIGETQYF; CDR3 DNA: TGTGCCAGCAGTAGGTCCCGACTAGCCCTCATAGGGGAGACCCAGTACTTC
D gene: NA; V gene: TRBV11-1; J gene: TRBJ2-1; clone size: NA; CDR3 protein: CASSSSWQDYNEQFF; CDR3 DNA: TGTGCCAGCAGCTCCTCCTGGCAGGACTACAATGAGCAGTTCTTC
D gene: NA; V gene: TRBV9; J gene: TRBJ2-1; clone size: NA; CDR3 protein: CASSVAPSYNEQFF; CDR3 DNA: TGTGCCAGCAGCGTAGCGCCCTCCTACAATGAGCAGTTCTTC
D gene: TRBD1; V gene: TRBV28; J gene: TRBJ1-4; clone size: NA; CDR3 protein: CASEGAANEKLFF; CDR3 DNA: TGTGCCAGTGAGGGGGCGGCTAATGAAAAACTGTTTTTT
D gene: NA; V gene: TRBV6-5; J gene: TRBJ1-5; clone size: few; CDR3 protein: CASSYSRVWPQHF; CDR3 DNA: TGTGCCAGCAGTTACTCTCGGGTTTGGCCCCAGCATTTT
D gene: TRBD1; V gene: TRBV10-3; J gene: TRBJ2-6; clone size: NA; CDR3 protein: CAITGGPLKANVLTF; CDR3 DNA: TGTGCCATCACAGGGGGCCCTTTGAAGGCCAACGTCCTGACTTTC
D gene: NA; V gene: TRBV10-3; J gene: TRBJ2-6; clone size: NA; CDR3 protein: CAISDSGPAGANVLTF; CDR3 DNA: TGTGCCATCAGTGACTCGGGTCCGGCCGGGGCCAACGTCCTGACTTTC
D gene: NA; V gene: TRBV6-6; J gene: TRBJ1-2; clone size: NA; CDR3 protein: CASSYPETRYGYTF; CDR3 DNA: TGTGCCAGCAGTTACCCGGAAACCCGCTATGGCTACACCTTC
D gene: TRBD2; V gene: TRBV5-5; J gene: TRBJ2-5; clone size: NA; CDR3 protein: CASSLTASGISETQYF; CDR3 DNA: TGTGCCAGCAGCTTGACGGCTAGCGGGATAAGTGAGACCCAGTACTTC
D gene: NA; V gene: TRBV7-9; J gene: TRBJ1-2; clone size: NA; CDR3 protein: CASSLEARFRDGYTF; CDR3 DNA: TGTGCCAGCAGCTTAGAAGCCAGGTTTAGGGATGGCTACACCTTC
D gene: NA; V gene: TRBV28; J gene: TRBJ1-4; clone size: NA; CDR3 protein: CASSYPSGTTNEKLFF; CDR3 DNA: TGTGCCAGCAGTTACCCTTCCGGGACAACTAATGAAAAACTGTTTTTT
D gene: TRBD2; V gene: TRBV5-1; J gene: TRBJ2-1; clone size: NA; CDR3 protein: CASTPGRAGGPYNEQFF; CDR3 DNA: TGCGCCAGCACCCCCGGCCGGGCGGGAGGGCCCTACAATGAGCAGTTCTTC
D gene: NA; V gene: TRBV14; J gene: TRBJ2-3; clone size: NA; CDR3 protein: CASSQVGGPTDTQYF; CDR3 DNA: TGTGCCAGCAGCCAAGTAGGGGGGCCCACAGATACGCAGTATTTT
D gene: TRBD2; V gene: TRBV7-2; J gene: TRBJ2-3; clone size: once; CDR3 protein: CASSLRAKRGYTDTQYF; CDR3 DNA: TGTGCCAGCAGCCTAAGGGCCAAGCGGGGATACACAGATACGCAGTATTTT
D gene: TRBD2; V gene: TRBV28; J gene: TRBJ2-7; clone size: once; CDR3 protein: CASSRLSGITSYEQYF; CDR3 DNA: TGTGCTAGCAGTCGACTGAGCGGGATTACCTCCTACGAGCAGTACTTC
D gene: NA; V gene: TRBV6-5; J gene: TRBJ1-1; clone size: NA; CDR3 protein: CAREGQSNTEAFF; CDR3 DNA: TGTGCCAGGGAGGGGCAGTCGAACACTGAAGCTTTCTTT
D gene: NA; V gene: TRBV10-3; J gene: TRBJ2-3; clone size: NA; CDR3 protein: CAIGPGMDTQYF; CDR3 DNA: TGTGCCATCGGGCCGGGGATGGATACGCAGTATTTT
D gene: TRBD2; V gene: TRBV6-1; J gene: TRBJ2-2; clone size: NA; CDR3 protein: CASSELAGEAGELFF; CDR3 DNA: TGTGCCAGCAGTGAATTAGCGGGAGAGGCCGGGGAGCTGTTTTTT
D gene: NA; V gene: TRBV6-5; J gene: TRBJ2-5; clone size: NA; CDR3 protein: CASSWTVQETQYF; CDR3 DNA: TGTGCCAGCAGCTGGACAGTCCAAGAGACCCAGTACTTC
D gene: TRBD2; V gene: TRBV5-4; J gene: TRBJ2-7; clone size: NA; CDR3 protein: CASSLGLAETYEQYF; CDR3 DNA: TGTGCCAGCAGCCTGGGACTAGCGGAGACCTACGAGCAGTACTTC
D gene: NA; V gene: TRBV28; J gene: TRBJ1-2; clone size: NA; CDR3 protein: CATSRGSPYGYTF; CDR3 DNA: TGTGCCACCTCTAGAGGGTCCCCCTATGGCTACACCTTC
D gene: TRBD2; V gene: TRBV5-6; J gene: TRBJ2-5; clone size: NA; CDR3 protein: CASATNGGVADLQETQYF; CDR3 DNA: TGTGCCAGCGCGACTAACGGGGGGGTAGCGGACCTCCAAGAGACCCAGTACTTC
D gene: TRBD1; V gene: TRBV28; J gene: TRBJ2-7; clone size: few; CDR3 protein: CASSGQGTTLPHEQYF; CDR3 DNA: TGTGCCAGCAGTGGACAGGGAACCACTCTCCCCCACGAGCAGTACTTC
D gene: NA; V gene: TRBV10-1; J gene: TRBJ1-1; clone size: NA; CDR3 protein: CASSQGKAEAFF; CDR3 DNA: TGCGCCAGCTCACAGGGAAAAGCTGAAGCTTTCTTT
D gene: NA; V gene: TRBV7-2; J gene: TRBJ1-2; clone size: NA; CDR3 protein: CASSSATGSYGYTF; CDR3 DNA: TGTGCCAGCAGCTCTGCGACAGGATCCTATGGCTACACCTTC
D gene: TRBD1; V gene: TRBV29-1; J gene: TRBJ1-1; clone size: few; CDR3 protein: CSERDSGDTEAFF; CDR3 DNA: TGCAGCGAGCGGGACAGCGGGGACACTGAAGCTTTCTTT
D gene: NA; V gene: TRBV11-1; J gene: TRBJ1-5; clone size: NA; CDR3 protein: CGISYQPQHF; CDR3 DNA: TGTGGGATTAGCTATCAGCCCCAGCATTTT
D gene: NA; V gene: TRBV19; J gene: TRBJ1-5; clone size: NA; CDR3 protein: CASSIDGNQPQHF; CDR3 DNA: TGTGCCAGTAGTATCGATGGGAATCAGCCCCAGCATTTT
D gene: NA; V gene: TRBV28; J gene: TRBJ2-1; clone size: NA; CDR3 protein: CASSLDFIEQFF; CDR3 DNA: TGTGCCAGCAGTTTAGACTTTATTGAGCAGTTCTTC
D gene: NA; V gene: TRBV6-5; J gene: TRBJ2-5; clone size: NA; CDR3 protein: CASSPQRSGETQYF; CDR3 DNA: TGTGCCAGCAGTCCCCAGAGGAGCGGGGAGACCCAGTACTTC
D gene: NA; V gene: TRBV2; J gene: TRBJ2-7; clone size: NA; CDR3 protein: CASSEALDGEQYF; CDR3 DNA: TGTGCCAGCAGTGAAGCGCTCGACGGGGAGCAGTACTTC
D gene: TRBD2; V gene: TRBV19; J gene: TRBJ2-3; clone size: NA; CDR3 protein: CASRLAGGTDTQYF; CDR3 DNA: TGTGCCAGTAGACTAGCGGGAGGCACAGATACGCAGTATTTT
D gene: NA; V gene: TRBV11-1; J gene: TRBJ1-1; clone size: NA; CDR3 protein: CASSLTGESQTEAFF; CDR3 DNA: TGTGCCAGCAGCTTAACGGGGGAAAGTCAGACTGAAGCTTTCTTT
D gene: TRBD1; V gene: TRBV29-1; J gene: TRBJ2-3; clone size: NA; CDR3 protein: CSVDSGTGGTDTQYF; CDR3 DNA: TGCAGCGTTGACTCCGGGACAGGGGGGACAGATACGCAGTATTTT
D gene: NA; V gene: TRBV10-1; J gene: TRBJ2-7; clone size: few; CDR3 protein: CASSEGGVGAVEQYF; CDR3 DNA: TGCGCCAGCAGTGAGGGTGGTGTGGGAGCGGTCGAGCAGTACTTC
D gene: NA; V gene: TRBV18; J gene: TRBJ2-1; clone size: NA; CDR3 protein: CASSYTGRDNEQFF; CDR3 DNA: TGTGCCAGCTCGTACACAGGGAGAGACAATGAGCAGTTCTTC
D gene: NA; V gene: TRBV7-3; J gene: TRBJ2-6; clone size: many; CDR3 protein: CASSSQGLSGANVLTF; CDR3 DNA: TGTGCCAGCAGCTCGCAAGGGCTCTCTGGGGCCAACGTCCTGACTTTC